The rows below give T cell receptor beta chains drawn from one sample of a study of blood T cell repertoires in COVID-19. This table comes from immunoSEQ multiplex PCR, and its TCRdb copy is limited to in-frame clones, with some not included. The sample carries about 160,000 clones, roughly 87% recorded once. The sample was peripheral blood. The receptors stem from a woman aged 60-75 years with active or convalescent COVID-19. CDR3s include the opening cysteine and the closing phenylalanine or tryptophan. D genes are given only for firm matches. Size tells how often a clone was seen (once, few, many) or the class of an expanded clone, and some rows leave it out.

CASSPGLAGAQETQYF,TGCGCCAGCAGCCCCGGCCTAGCGGGGGCCCAAGAGACCCAGTACTTC,-,TRBV5-1,TRBD2,TRBJ2-5
CASSIDPGGQPQHF,TGTGCCAGTAGTATAGATCCAGGGGGTCAGCCCCAGCATTTT,-,TRBV19,TRBD1,TRBJ1-5
CASQPRRDYEQYF,TGTGCCAGCCAACCTAGACGGGACTACGAGCAGTACTTC,-,TRBV7-2,-,TRBJ2-7
CASRKTSGGFYEQYF,TGCGCCAGCAGGAAGACTAGCGGGGGGTTCTACGAGCAGTACTTC,-,TRBV10-2,TRBD2,TRBJ2-7
CASSRGGTAVYNEQFF,TGTGCCAGCAGCAGAGGCGGGACAGCCGTCTACAATGAGCAGTTCTTC,-,TRBV9,-,TRBJ2-1
CASLAGATTDTQYF,TGTGCCAGCTTAGCGGGGGCGACCACAGATACGCAGTATTTT,-,TRBV19,TRBD2,TRBJ2-3
CASSRDRGQSYEQYF,TGTGCCAGCAGCCGGGACAGGGGGCAATCCTACGAGCAGTACTTC,once,TRBV13,TRBD1,TRBJ2-7
CAWSVPQGYTF,TGTGCCTGGAGTGTACCCCAGGGCTACACCTTC,-,TRBV30,-,TRBJ1-2
CASSYWTGGINQPQHF,TGTGCCAGCAGCTACTGGACAGGGGGCATCAATCAGCCCCAGCATTTT,-,TRBV7-3,TRBD1,TRBJ1-5
CASSLKNRGGNEKLFF,TGTGCCAGCAGCTTAAAGAACAGGGGCGGTAATGAAAAACTGTTTTTT,-,TRBV5-6,TRBD1,TRBJ1-4
CASRTLTSGGRNTGELFF,TGTGCCAGTAGGACACTGACTAGCGGGGGGAGGAACACCGGGGAGCTGTTTTTT,-,TRBV19,TRBD2,TRBJ2-2
CASSIPGLANTQYF,TGTGCCAGTAGTATACCGGGACTAGCTAATACGCAGTATTTT,-,TRBV19,TRBD2,TRBJ2-3
CTSSQDQWDCPDNEQFF,TGCACCAGCAGCCAAGATCAGTGGGACTGCCCTGACAATGAGCAGTTCTTC,-,TRBV1,-,TRBJ2-1
CASSFLDTMGGANVLTF,TGTGCCAGCAGCTTTTTAGACACGATGGGTGGGGCCAACGTCCTGACTTTC,-,TRBV5-5,-,TRBJ2-6
CASSFEQGYNEQFF,TGTGCCAGCAGCTTTGAACAGGGGTACAATGAGCAGTTCTTC,-,TRBV5-8,TRBD1,TRBJ2-1
CASSQVLGRGYEQYF,TGCGCCAGCAGCCAAGTTCTAGGGAGGGGCTACGAGCAGTACTTC,-,TRBV4-3,TRBD2,TRBJ2-7
CASSVGGGAYGYTF,TGTGCCAGCAGCGTAGGGGGGGGAGCATATGGCTACACCTTC,-,TRBV9,-,TRBJ1-2
CASSQEAATTSLTDTQYF,TGCGCCAGCAGCCAAGAAGCGGCGACGACCTCACTGACAGATACGCAGTATTTT,once,TRBV4-3,-,TRBJ2-3
CAWSSARVSISGANVLTF,TGTGCCTGGAGTTCCGCACGGGTCTCGATCTCTGGGGCCAACGTCCTGACTTTC,-,TRBV30,-,TRBJ2-6
CASSGSEGYNEQFF,TGTGCCAGCAGCGGTAGCGAGGGCTACAATGAGCAGTTCTTC,-,TRBV7-2,-,TRBJ2-1
CASSPNSNQPQHF,TGTGCCAGCAGTCCCAATAGCAATCAGCCCCAGCATTTT,-,TRBV6-4,-,TRBJ1-5
CASSPQPGAGELFF,TGTGCCAGCTCACCACAACCGGGAGCCGGGGAGCTGTTTTTT,-,TRBV18,-,TRBJ2-2
CASSQEIGSQFF,TGCGCCAGCAGCCAAGAGATCGGTTCGCAGTTCTTC,-,TRBV4-1,-,TRBJ2-1
CASSFGRESGNTIYF,TGTGCCAGCAGCTTTGGGCGGGAATCTGGAAACACCATATATTTT,-,TRBV11-2,-,TRBJ1-3
CASSLGQGEMAFF,TGTGCCAGCAGCCTGGGACAGGGGGAGATGGCTTTCTTT,-,TRBV7-3,TRBD1,TRBJ1-1
CASSSAWVSGGDETQYF,TGTGCCAGCAGCTCCGCCTGGGTCAGCGGGGGGGATGAGACCCAGTACTTC,-,TRBV2,TRBD2,TRBJ2-5
CASSLRAGFNQPQHF,TGTGCCAGCAGCCTACGGGCAGGGTTTAACCAGCCCCAGCATTTT,-,TRBV11-2,-,TRBJ1-5
CSAYRGETQYF,TGCAGCGCATACAGGGGAGAGACCCAGTACTTC,-,TRBV29-1,TRBD1,TRBJ2-5
CAISVGGLRDYNYGYTF,TGTGCCATCAGTGTAGGGGGCCTCCGGGATTATAACTATGGCTACACCTTC,-,TRBV10-3,TRBD1,TRBJ1-2
CASRGQPNSPLHF,TGTGCCAGCAGGGGACAGCCTAATTCACCCCTCCACTTT,once,TRBV12-3/TRBV12-4,TRBD1,TRBJ1-6
CASRWSSTEAFF,TGTGCCAGTAGGTGGAGTAGCACTGAAGCTTTCTTT,-,TRBV19,-,TRBJ1-1
CASSSSSYNSPLHF,TGTGCCAGTAGTAGTTCCTCTTATAATTCACCCCTCCACTTT,-,TRBV19,-,TRBJ1-6